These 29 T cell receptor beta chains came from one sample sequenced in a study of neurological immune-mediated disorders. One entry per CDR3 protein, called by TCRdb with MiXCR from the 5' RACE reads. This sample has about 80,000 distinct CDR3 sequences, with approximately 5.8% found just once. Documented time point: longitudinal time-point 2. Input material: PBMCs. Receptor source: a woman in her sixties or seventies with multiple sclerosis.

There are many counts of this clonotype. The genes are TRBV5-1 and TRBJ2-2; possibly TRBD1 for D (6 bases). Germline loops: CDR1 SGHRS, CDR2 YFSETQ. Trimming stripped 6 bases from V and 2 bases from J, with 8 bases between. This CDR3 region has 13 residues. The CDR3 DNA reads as TGCGCCAGCAAACAGGGCAACACCGGGGAGCTGTTTTTT. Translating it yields CASKQGNTGELFF.

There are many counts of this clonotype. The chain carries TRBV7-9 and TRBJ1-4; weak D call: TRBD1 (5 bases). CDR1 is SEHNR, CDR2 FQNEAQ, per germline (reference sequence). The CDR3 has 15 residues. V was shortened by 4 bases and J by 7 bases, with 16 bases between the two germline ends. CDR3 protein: CASSSGGSRGEKLFF. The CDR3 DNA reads TGTGCCAGCAGCTCGGGGGGGTCCCGGGGTGAAAAACTGTTTTTT.

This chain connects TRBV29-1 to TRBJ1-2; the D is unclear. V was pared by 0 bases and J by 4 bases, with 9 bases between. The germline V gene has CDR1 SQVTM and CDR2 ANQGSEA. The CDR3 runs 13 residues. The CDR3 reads CSVEDLVGYGYTF. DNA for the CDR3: TGCAGCGTTGAAGATCTTGTAGGCTATGGCTACACCTTC.

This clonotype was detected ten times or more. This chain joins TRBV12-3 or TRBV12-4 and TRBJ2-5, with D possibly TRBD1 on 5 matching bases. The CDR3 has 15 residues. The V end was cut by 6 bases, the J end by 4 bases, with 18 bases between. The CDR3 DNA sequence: TGTGCCAGCAGCCTCCATTTGGGGCAGGCAGAGACCCAGTACTTC. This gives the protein CASSLHLGQAETQYF.

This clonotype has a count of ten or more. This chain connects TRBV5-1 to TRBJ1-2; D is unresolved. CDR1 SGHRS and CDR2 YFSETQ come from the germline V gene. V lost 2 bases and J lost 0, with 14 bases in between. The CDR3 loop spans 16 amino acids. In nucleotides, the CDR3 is TGCGCCAGCAGCTTATCGTCAGTAGTTTCTAACTATGGCTACACCTTC. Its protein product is CASSLSSVVSNYGYTF.

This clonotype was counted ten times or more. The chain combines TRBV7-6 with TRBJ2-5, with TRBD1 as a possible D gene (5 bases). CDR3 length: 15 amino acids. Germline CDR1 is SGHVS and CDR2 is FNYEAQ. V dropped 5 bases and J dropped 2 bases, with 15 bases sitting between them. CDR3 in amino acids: CASSPSRTLQETQYF. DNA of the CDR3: TGTGCCAGCAGCCCGTCCCGGACACTTCAAGAGACCCAGTACTTC. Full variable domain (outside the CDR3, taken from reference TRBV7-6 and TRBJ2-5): GAGVSQSPRYKVTKRGQDVALRCDPISGHVSLYWYRQALGQGPEFLTYFNYEAQQDKSGLPNDRFSAERPEGSISTLTIQRTEQRDSAMYRCASSPSRTLQETQYFGPGTRLLVL.

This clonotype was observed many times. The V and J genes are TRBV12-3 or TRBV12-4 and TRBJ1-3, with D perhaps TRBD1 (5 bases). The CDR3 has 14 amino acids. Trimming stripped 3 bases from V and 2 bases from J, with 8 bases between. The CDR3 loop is CASSFGGTGNTIYF. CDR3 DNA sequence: TGTGCCAGCAGTTTTGGGGGAACTGGAAACACCATATATTTT.

CDR3 region: CASSQATETQYF. The CDR3 DNA reads TGTGCCAGCAGCCAAGCGACGGAGACCCAGTACTTC. The chain recombines TRBV3-1 with TRBJ2-5; D remains unclear. Trimming left V 1 base short and J 5 bases short, with 5 bases between. Germline V gene sequence: CDR1 LGHDT, CDR2 YNNKEL (reference sequence). This CDR3 comprises 12 residues.

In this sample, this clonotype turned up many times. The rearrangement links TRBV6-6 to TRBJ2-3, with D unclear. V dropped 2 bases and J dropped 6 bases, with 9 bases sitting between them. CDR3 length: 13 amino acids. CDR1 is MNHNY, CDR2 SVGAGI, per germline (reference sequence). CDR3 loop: CASSYQTVDTQYF. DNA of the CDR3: TGTGCCAGCAGTTACCAAACAGTGGATACGCAGTATTTT.

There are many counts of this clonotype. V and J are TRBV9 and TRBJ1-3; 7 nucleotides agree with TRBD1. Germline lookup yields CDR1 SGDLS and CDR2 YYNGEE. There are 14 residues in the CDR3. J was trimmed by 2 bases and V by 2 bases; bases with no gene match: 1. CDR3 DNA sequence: TGTGCCAGCAGCGTGACAGGGCCTGGAAACACCATATATTTT. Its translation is CASSVTGPGNTIYF.

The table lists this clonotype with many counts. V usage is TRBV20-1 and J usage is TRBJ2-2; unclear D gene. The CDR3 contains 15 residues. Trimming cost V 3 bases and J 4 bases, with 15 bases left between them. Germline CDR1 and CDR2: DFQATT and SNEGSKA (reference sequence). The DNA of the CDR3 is TGCAGTGCTAGGGCTACCCGACCCTTCACCGGGGAGCTGTTTTTT. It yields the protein CSARATRPFTGELFF.

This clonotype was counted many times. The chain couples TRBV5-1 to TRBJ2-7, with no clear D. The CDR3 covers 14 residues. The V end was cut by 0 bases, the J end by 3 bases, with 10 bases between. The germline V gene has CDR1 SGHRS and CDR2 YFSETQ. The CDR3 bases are TGCGCCAGCAGCTTGGCTGGGCAGGTCTACGAGCAGTACTTC. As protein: CASSLAGQVYEQYF.

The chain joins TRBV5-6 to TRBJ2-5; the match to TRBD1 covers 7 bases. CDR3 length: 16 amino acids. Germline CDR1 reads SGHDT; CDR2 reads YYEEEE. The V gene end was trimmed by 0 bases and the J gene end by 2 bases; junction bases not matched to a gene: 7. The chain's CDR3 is CASSLGLGTEQETQYF. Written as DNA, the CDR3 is TGTGCCAGCAGCTTGGGGCTTGGGACAGAACAAGAGACCCAGTACTTC.

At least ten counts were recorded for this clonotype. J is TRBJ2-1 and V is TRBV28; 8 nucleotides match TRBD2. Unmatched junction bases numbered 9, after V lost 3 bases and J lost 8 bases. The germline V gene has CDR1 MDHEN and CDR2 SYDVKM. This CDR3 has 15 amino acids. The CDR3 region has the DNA TGTGCCAGCAGTTTTGGTAGCGGGGAGGGGGATGAGCAGTTCTTC. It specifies CASSFGSGEGDEQFF.

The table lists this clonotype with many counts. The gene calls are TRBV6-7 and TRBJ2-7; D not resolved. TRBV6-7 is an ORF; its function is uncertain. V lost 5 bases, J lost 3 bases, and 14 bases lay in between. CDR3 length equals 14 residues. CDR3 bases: TGTGCCAGCAGTAGACCCGACAACTGCTACGAGCAGTACTTC. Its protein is CASSRPDNCYEQYF.

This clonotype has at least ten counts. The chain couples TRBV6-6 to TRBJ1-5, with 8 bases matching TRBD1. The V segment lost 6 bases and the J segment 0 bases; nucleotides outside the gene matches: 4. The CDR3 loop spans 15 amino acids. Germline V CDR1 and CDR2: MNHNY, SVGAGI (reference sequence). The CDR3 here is CASSNGQGSNQPQHF. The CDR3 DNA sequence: TGTGCCAGCAGCAATGGACAGGGTAGCAATCAGCCCCAGCATTTT.

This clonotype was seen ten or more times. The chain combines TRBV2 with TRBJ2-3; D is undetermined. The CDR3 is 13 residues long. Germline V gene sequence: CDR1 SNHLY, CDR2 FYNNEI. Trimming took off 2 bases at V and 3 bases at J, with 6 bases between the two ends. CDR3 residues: CASSELGTDTQYF. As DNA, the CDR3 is TGTGCCAGCAGTGAACTAGGGACAGATACGCAGTATTTT.

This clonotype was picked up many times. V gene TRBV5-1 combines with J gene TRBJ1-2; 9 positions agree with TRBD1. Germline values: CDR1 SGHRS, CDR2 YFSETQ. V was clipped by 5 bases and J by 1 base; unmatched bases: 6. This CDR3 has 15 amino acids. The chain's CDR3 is CASRAGTGFNYGYTF. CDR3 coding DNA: TGCGCCAGCAGGGCCGGGACAGGGTTTAACTATGGCTACACCTTC.

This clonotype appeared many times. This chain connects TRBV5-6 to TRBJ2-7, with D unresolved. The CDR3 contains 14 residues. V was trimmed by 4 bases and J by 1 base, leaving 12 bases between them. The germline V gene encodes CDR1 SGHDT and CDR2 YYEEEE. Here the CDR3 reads CASSPAAGSYEQYF. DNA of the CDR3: TGTGCCAGCAGCCCCGCCGCAGGTTCCTACGAGCAGTACTTC.

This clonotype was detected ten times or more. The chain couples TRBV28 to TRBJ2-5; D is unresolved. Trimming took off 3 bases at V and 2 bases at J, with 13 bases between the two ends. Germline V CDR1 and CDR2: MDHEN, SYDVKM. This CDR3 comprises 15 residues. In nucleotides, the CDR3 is TGTGCCAGCAGTTTGCCTGACTTGGGTCAAGAGACCCAGTACTTC. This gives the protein CASSLPDLGQETQYF.

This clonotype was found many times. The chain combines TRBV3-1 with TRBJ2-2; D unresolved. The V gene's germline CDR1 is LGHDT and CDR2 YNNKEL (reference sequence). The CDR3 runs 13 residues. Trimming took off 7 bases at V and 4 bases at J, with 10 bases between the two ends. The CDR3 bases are TGTGCCAGCAACACAGCAGCCACCGGGGAGCTGTTTTTT. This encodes CASNTAATGELFF.

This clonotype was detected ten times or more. CDR3 in DNA: TGTGCCAGCAGTCTCGGGCAGGGGGCTGGAAACACCATATATTTT. Residues: CASSLGQGAGNTIYF. The chain recombines TRBV6-5 with TRBJ1-3, with 7 bases aligning to TRBD1. After removal of 5 bases from V and 2 bases from J, the junction contained 6 bases not matched to a gene. Germline V gene data show CDR1 as MNHEY and CDR2 as SVGAGI. This CDR3 has 15 amino acids.

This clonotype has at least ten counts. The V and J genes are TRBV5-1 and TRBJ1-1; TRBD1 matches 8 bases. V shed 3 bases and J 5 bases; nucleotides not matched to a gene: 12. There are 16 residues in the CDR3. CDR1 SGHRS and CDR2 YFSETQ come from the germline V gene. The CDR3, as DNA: TGCGCCAGCAGCTCGGCTCTCAGGGGGCCCGAGACTGAAGCTTTCTTT. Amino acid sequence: CASSSALRGPETEAFF.

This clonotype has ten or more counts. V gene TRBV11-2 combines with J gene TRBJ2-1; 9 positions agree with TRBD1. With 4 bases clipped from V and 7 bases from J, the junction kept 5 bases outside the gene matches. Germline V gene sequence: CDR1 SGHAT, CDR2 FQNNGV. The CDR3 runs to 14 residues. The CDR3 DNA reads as TGTGCCAGCAGCTACAGACAGGGGGTGAATGAGCAGTTCTTC. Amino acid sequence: CASSYRQGVNEQFF.

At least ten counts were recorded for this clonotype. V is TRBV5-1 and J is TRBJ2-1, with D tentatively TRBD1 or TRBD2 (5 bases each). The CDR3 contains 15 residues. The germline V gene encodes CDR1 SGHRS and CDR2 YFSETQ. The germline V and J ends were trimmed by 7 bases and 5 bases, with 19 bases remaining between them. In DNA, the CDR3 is TGCGCCAGCGTCTGGGGCCGCCTGGGGGACAATGAGCAGTTCTTC. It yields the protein CASVWGRLGDNEQFF. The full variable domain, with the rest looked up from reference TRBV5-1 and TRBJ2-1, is KAGVTQTPRYLIKTRGQQVTLSCSPISGHRSVSWYQQTPGQGLQFLFEYFSETQRNKGNFPGRFSGRQFSNSRSEMNVSTLELGDSALYLCASVWGRLGDNEQFFGPGTRLTVL.

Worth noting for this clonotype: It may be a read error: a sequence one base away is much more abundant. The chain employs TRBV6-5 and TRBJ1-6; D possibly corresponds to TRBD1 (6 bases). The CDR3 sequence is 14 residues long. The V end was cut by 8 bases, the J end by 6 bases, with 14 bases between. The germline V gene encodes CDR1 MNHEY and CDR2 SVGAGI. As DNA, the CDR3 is TGTGCCAGCCGGGGGACACATATTAATTCACCCCTCCACTTT. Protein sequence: CASRGTHINSPLHF.

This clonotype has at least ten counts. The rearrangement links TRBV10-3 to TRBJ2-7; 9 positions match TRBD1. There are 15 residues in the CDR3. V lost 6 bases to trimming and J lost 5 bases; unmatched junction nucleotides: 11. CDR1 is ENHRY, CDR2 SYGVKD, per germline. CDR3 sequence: CAIRSPGTGLDEQYF. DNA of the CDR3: TGTGCCATCAGGTCCCCCGGGACAGGGTTAGACGAGCAGTACTTC.

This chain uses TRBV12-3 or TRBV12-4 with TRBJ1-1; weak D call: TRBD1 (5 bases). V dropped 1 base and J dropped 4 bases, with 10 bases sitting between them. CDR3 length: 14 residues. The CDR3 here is CASSLGGQGTEAFF. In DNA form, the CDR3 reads TGTGCCAGCAGTTTAGGGGGCCAGGGCACTGAAGCTTTCTTT.

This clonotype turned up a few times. The CDR3: CASSPGGASTGELFF. For the CDR3, the DNA is TGCGCCAGCAGCCCAGGGGGCGCGAGCACCGGGGAGCTGTTTTTT. The rearrangement links TRBV10-1 to TRBJ2-2, with 8 bases identical to TRBD1. Germline trimming cut 6 bases from V and 4 bases from J; bases unmatched to any gene: 7. CDR1 is WNHNN, CDR2 SYGVQD, per germline (reference sequence). The length of the CDR3 is 15 residues.